A single sample is the source of the 24 T cell receptor beta chains below, sequenced in a study of B cell selection in AIRE deficiency (dated by TCRdb to about 2019). Libraries were made using the immunoSEQ multiplex PCR assay. What TCRdb holds here is the immuneACCESS table cut down to in-frame rearrangements. Part of the clones is not present; checked against another copy, under half of the missing clones reflect an unresolved V gene, and the others are unexplained. In all, the sample holds about 21,000 clones, and less than 95% of those were seen once. Of the sample, 2% is held by the ten largest clones. CD4+CD25hiCD127low/negative cells were sorted as the regulatory T cell population. The sample taken for sequencing was Tregs sorted from PBMCs. All receptors derive from a human donor with AIRE deficiency.

The rearrangement links TRBV19 to TRBJ2-4; 7 bases line up with TRBD1. The CDR3 covers 16 residues. V shed 5 bases, J shed 0 bases, and the junction held 7 bases outside the gene matches. Germline V gene data show CDR1 as LNHDA and CDR2 as SQIVND (reference sequence). The CDR3 spells CASSPWTGLAKNIQYF. DNA for the CDR3: TGTGCCAGTAGTCCTTGGACAGGTCTAGCCAAAAACATTCAGTACTTC.

This sequence joins TRBV4-1 and TRBJ2-7; D may be TRBD1 or TRBD2 (5 bases each). CDR3 length: 15 amino acids. With 0 bases removed from V and 3 bases from J, the gap between germline ends came to 12 bases. Germline V lookup: CDR1 MGHRA, CDR2 YSYEKL. In DNA, the CDR3 is TGCGCCAGCAGCCAAGATCTTGGGGGATTCTACGAGCAGTACTTC. It specifies CASSQDLGGFYEQYF.

CDR3 residues: CASSDLGRVRDEQFF. CDR3 DNA: TGTGCCAGTAGCGATTTAGGTAGGGTACGGGATGAGCAGTTCTTC. The gene calls are TRBV19 and TRBJ2-1; no firm D call. Trimming took 6 bases from V and 8 from J, leaving 20 bases between them. The CDR3 spans 15 residues. Germline V gene sequence: CDR1 LNHDA, CDR2 SQIVND (reference sequence).

CDR3 in amino acids: CASSTPWDSSYEQYF. CDR3 nucleotide sequence: TGTGCCAGCAGTACTCCCTGGGACAGCTCCTACGAGCAGTACTTC. This rearrangement joins TRBV6-5 to TRBJ2-7; 7 bases fit TRBD1. The germline V gene encodes CDR1 MNHEY and CDR2 SVGAGI. The junction had 7 bases not matched to a gene; V was cut back by 5 bases and J by 0 bases. The CDR3 is 15 amino acids.

V and J are TRBV19 and TRBJ2-1; either TRBD1 or TRBD2 may fit D (5 bases each). There are 14 residues in the CDR3. CDR1 is LNHDA, CDR2 SQIVND, per germline (reference sequence). Trimming took off 3 bases at V and 9 bases at J, with 15 bases between the two ends. The CDR3 region is CASSIIGGDPEQFF. The CDR3 DNA reads as TGTGCCAGTAGTATTATTGGGGGAGACCCTGAGCAGTTCTTC. Full variable domain (rest looked up from reference TRBV19 and TRBJ2-1): DGGITQSPKYLFRKEGQNVTLSCEQNLNHDAMYWYRQDPGQGLRLIYYSQIVNDFQKGDIAEGYSVSREKKESFPLTVTSAQKNPTAFYLCASSIIGGDPEQFFGPGTRLTVL.

The chain combines TRBV5-4 with TRBJ2-5, with D possibly being TRBD2 (6 bases). This CDR3 is 13 amino acids long. The germline V gene encodes CDR1 SGHNT and CDR2 YYREEE (reference sequence). Trimming pared 4 bases from V and 6 bases from J, leaving 13 bases between. The CDR3 sequence: CASSRGTSKTQYF. CDR3 in DNA: TGTGCCAGCAGCCGCGGGACGAGTAAGACCCAGTACTTC.

Remarks on this clone: A read error may produce the germline difference seen at one junction end. The chain recombines TRBV19 with TRBJ2-3, with 12 nucleotides matching TRBD2. The germline CDR1 and CDR2 sequences are LNHDA and SQIVND (reference sequence). The CDR3 is 12 residues long. CDR3: CASRVTSGGQFF. Written as DNA, the CDR3 is TGTGCCAGTAGGGTGACTAGCGGGGGACAATTTTTT. Full variable domain (remainder filled in from reference TRBV19 and TRBJ2-3): DGGITQSPKYLFRKEGQNVTLSCEQNLNHDAMYWYRQDPGQGLRLIYYSQIVNDFQKGDIAEGYSVSREKKESFPLTVTSAQKNPTAFYLCASRVTSGGQFFGPGTRLTVL.

The chain is built from TRBV11-2 and TRBJ2-1; 11 bases are a match to TRBD2. V lost 5 bases and J lost 4; bases outside the gene matches: 4. The CDR3 runs to 15 residues. Germline V gene data show CDR1 as SGHAT and CDR2 as FQNNGV. In DNA form, the CDR3 reads TGTGCCAGCAGCACCCGGACTAGCGGGTACAATGAGCAGTTCTTC. It codes for CASSTRTSGYNEQFF. Supplemented by reference TRBV11-2 and TRBJ2-1, the full variable domain reads EAGVAQSPRYKIIEKRQSVAFWCNPISGHATLYWYQQILGQGPKLLIQFQNNGVVDDSQLPKDRFSAERLKGVDSTLKIQPAKLEDSAVYLCASSTRTSGYNEQFFGPGTRLTVL.

This clone appeared a single time. CDR3 DNA: TGTGCCAGCAGTCTGGGACATCAGTACAATGAGCAGTTCTTC. Residues: CASSLGHQYNEQFF. This chain uses TRBV27 with TRBJ2-1, with TRBD1 as a possible D gene (6 bases). Trimming took 5 bases from V and 4 from J, leaving 12 bases between them. This CDR3 region has 14 residues. Germline assignment: CDR1 MNHEY and CDR2 SMNVEV (reference sequence).

This chain links TRBV19 with TRBJ2-7; 8 nucleotides line up with TRBD1. Germline V lookup: CDR1 LNHDA, CDR2 SQIVND (reference sequence). The CDR3 consists of 14 residues. Losses at the gene ends were 4 bases for V and 3 bases for J; bases not matched to a gene: 5. The DNA for the CDR3 is TGTGCCAGTAGTACCAGGGGGCGCATCTACGAGCAGTACTTC. Its translation: CASSTRGRIYEQYF.

This chain links TRBV28 with TRBJ2-3; TRBD2 matches at 14 bases. This CDR3 is built from 20 residues. Per the germline V gene, CDR1 is MDHEN and CDR2 is SYDVKM. With V trimmed by 3 bases and J by 3 bases, 14 bases remained unmatched. The CDR3 loop reads CASSFVPLIRLAGGTDTQYF. For the CDR3, the DNA is TGTGCCAGCAGTTTTGTTCCGCTCATTCGACTAGCGGGGGGGACAGATACGCAGTATTTT. Variable domain in full (rest from reference TRBV28 and TRBJ2-3): DVKVTQSSRYLVKRTGEKVFLECVQDMDHENMFWYRQDPGLGLRLIYFSYDVKMKEKGDIPEGYSVSREKKERFSLILESASTNQTSMYLCASSFVPLIRLAGGTDTQYFGPGTRLTVL.

This clone showed up just once. The chain carries TRBV5-4 and TRBJ2-1; D assignment may be TRBD1 or TRBD2 (5 bases each). With 0 bases removed from V and 6 bases from J, the gap between germline ends came to 10 bases. The length of the CDR3 is 14 residues. Germline CDR1 and CDR2: SGHNT and YYREEE (reference sequence). The CDR3 nucleotides read TGTGCCAGCAGCTTGGGGGACCCAGGCAATGAGCAGTTCTTC. Translating gives CASSLGDPGNEQFF. Filled out from reference TRBV5-4 and TRBJ2-1, the complete variable domain reads ETGVTQSPTHLIKTRGQQVTLRCSSQSGHNTVSWYQQALGQGPQFIFQYYREEENGRGNFPPRFSGLQFPNYSSELNVNALELDDSALYLCASSLGDPGNEQFFGPGTRLTVL.

This sequence joins TRBV6-5 and TRBJ2-7; TRBD1 aligns across 8 bases. V dropped 3 bases and J dropped 5; count of bases not matched to a gene: 12. Per the germline V gene, CDR1 is MNHEY and CDR2 is SVGAGI. This CDR3 region has 16 residues. The CDR3 sequence is CASSYISGQGAHEQYF. The DNA of the CDR3 is TGTGCCAGCAGTTATATATCGGGGCAGGGGGCTCACGAGCAGTACTTC.

This rearrangement joins TRBV2 to TRBJ2-5, with D possibly matching TRBD1 (6 bases). V was cut by 6 bases and J by 3 bases, with 8 bases left in between. Per germline, CDR1 SNHLY and CDR2 FYNNEI. There are 12 residues in the CDR3. CDR3 loop: CASSRTEETQYF. The CDR3 bases are TGTGCCAGCAGCCGGACAGAAGAGACCCAGTACTTC.

This clone was found once. This chain connects TRBV29-1 to TRBJ1-3; 8 bases line up with TRBD1. The germline V gene encodes CDR1 SQVTM and CDR2 ANQGSEA. CDR3 length: 13 amino acids. V shed 5 bases, J shed 7 bases, and the junction held 7 bases outside the gene matches. CDR3 protein: CSVMDRDWNTIYF. CDR3 nucleotides: TGCAGCGTTATGGACAGGGACTGGAACACCATATATTTT.

V usage is TRBV4-1 and J usage is TRBJ1-5; no firm D call. This CDR3 comprises 16 residues. Germline CDR1 is MGHRA and CDR2 is YSYEKL. The V end lost 0 bases, the J end lost 3 bases, and 12 bases lay between the germline ends. The CDR3, as DNA: TGCGCCAGCAGCCAAGAGGATCCCAGGTTCAATCAGCCCCAGCATTTT. It yields the protein CASSQEDPRFNQPQHF.

This clone was detected only once. The chain recombines TRBV18 with TRBJ1-4, with TRBD1 matching 9 bases. Germline lookup yields CDR1 KGHSH and CDR2 LQKENI. The CDR3 has 16 residues. The J segment lost 8 bases and the V segment lost 5 bases, leaving 12 bases of the junction unmatched. CDR3 in amino acids: CASSYNRGRSEEKLFF. In nucleotides, the CDR3 is TGTGCCAGCTCATATAACAGGGGGCGATCTGAAGAAAAACTGTTTTTT.

The V and J genes are TRBV10-3 and TRBJ2-1; perhaps TRBD1 as D (5 bases). From germline, CDR1 is ENHRY and CDR2 SYGVKD. This CDR3 is built from 12 residues. With 7 bases removed from V and 8 bases from J, the gap between germline ends came to 12 bases. In nucleotides, the CDR3 is TGTGCCATCAAGGGAATAGGGGATGAGCAGTTCTTC. This gives the protein CAIKGIGDEQFF.

The rearrangement links TRBV6-5 to TRBJ2-7, with D hard to call. Germline assignment: CDR1 MNHEY and CDR2 SVGAGI. V was clipped by 0 bases and J by 0 bases, with 9 bases between them. This CDR3 has 15 residues. This CDR3 reads CASSYSLTYSYEQYF. Written as DNA, the CDR3 is TGTGCCAGCAGTTACTCATTGACGTACTCCTACGAGCAGTACTTC.

CDR3 nucleotides: TGTGCCAGCAGCTTAGTACTAGAATTGGACACCGGGGAGCTGTTTTTT. Protein: CASSLVLELDTGELFF. The chain uses TRBV11-2 and TRBJ2-2; D is possibly TRBD2 (5 bases). This CDR3 region has 16 residues. V lost 1 base, J lost 3 bases, and 12 bases lay in between. From germline, CDR1 is SGHAT and CDR2 FQNNGV. The whole variable domain, remainder taken from reference TRBV11-2 and TRBJ2-2, is EAGVAQSPRYKIIEKRQSVAFWCNPISGHATLYWYQQILGQGPKLLIQFQNNGVVDDSQLPKDRFSAERLKGVDSTLKIQPAKLEDSAVYLCASSLVLELDTGELFFGEGSRLTVL.

The J gene is TRBJ1-5, the V gene TRBV28; D might be TRBD1 (5 bases). CDR3 length: 15 residues. The germline V and J ends were trimmed by 7 bases and 2 bases, with 15 bases remaining between them. The germline V gene has CDR1 MDHEN and CDR2 SYDVKM. The CDR3 protein is CASTPRGEGNQPQHF. The CDR3 DNA reads as TGTGCCAGCACCCCACGGGGGGAAGGCAATCAGCCCCAGCATTTT.

In DNA form, the CDR3 reads TGTGCCAGCAGCCCCCGACTAGCGGGAGGGCCTAACGAGCAGTACTTC. It codes for CASSPRLAGGPNEQYF. The chain joins TRBV9 to TRBJ2-7, with TRBD2 matching 14 bases. J lost 5 bases, V lost 4 bases, and 8 bases had no gene match. The CDR3 runs 16 residues. The germline V gene has CDR1 SGDLS and CDR2 YYNGEE.

The V and J genes are TRBV28 and TRBJ2-1; 7 nucleotides line up with TRBD1. CDR3 length equals 15 residues. Losses at the gene ends were 6 bases for V and 4 bases for J; bases not matched to a gene: 9. Germline CDR1 reads MDHEN; CDR2 reads SYDVKM. CDR3 sequence reads: CASRRPGQKYNEQFF. The CDR3 nucleotides read TGTGCCAGCAGACGCCCGGGACAGAAGTACAATGAGCAGTTCTTC.

V usage is TRBV29-1 and J usage is TRBJ2-3, with TRBD2 matching over 7 bases. V was clipped by 4 bases and J by 1 base; unmatched bases: 2. The germline CDR1 and CDR2 sequences are SQVTM and ANQGSEA. The CDR3 covers 13 residues. Here the CDR3 DNA reads TGCAGCGTTGTACGGGGGGGCACAGATACGCAGTATTTT. Its translation is CSVVRGGTDTQYF.